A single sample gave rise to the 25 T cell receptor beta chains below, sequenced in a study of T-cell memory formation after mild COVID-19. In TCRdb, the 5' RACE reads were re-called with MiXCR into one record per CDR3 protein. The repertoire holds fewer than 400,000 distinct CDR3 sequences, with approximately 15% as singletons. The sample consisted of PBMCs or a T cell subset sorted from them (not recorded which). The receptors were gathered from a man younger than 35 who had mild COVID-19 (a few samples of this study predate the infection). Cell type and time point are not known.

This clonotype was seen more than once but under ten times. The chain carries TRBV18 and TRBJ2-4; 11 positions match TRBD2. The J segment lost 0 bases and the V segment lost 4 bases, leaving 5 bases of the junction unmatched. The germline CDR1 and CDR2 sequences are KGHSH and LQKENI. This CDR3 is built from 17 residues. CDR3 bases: TGTGCCAGCTCACTAGCGGGGGGGCCTCTAGCCAAAAACATTCAGTACTTC. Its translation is CASSLAGGPLAKNIQYF.

CDR3 residues: CASSRDPNYEQYF. The CDR3 DNA is TGTGCCAGCAGCCGGGACCCGAACTACGAGCAGTACTTC. This chain connects TRBV3-1 to TRBJ2-7, with D perhaps assigned TRBD1 or TRBD2 (5 bases each). Trimming stripped 4 bases from V and 3 bases from J, with 10 bases between. Germline V gives CDR1 LGHDT, CDR2 YNNKEL (reference sequence). The CDR3 has 13 amino acids.

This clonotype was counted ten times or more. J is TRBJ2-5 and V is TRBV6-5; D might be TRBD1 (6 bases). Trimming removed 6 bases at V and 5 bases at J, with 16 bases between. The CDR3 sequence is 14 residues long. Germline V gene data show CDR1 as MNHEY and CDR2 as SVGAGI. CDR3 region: CASRHRELRETQYF. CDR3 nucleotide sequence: TGTGCCAGCAGACACAGGGAGTTACGGGAGACCCAGTACTTC.

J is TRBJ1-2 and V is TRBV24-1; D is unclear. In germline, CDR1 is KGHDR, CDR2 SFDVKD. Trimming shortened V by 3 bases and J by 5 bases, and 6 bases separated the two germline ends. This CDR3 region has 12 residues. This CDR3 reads CATSDTGYGYTF. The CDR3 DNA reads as TGTGCCACCAGTGATACGGGATATGGCTACACCTTC.

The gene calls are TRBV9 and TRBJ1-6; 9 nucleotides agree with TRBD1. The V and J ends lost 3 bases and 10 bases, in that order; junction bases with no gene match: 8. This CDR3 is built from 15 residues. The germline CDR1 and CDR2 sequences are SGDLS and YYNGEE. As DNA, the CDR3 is TGTGCCAGCAGCGCGAGTGGACAGGGGATATCACCCCTCCACTTT. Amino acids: CASSASGQGISPLHF. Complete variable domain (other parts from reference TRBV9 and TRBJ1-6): DSGVTQTPKHLITATGQRVTLRCSPRSGDLSVYWYQQSLDQGLQFLIQYYNGEERAKGNILERFSAQQFPDLHSELNLSSLELGDSALYFCASSASGQGISPLHFGNGTRLTVT.

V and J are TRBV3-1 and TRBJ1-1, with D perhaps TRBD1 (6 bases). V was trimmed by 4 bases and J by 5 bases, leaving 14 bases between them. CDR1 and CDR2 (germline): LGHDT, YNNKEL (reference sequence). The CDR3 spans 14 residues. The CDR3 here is CASSPYRVGTEAFF. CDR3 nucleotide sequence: TGTGCCAGCAGCCCGTACAGGGTGGGGACTGAAGCTTTCTTT. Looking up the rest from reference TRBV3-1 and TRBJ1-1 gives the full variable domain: DTAVSQTPKYLVTQMGNDKSIKCEQNLGHDTMYWYKQDSKKFLKIMFSYNNKELIINETVPNRFSPKSPDKAHLNLHINSLELGDSAVYFCASSPYRVGTEAFFGQGTRLTVV.

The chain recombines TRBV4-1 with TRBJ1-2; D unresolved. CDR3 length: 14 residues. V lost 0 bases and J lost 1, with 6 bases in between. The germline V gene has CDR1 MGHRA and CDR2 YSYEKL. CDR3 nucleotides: TGCGCCAGCAGCCAAGATCGGGTTAACTATGGCTACACCTTC. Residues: CASSQDRVNYGYTF.

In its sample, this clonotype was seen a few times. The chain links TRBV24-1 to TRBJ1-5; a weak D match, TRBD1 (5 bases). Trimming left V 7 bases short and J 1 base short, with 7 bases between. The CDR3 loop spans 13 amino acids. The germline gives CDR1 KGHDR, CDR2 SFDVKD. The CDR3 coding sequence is TGTGCCACCAGCAGGGCCAGCAATCAGCCCCAGCATTTT. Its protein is CATSRASNQPQHF.

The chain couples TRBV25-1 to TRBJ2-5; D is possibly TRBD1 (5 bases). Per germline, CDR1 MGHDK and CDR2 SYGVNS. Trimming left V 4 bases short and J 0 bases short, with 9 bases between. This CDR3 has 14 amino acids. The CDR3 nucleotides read TGTGCCAGCAGTGTACAGGAGTACCAAGAGACCCAGTACTTC. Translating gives CASSVQEYQETQYF.

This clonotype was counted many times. Written as DNA, the CDR3 is TGCGCCAGCAGCTTGGCGGTGAGCGGTATGGCCGGGGAGCTGTTTTTT. Amino acids: CASSLAVSGMAGELFF. The chain links TRBV5-1 to TRBJ2-2, with D perhaps TRBD2 (5 bases). The germline V gene has CDR1 SGHRS and CDR2 YFSETQ. Deletions cut 0 bases from V and 6 bases from J, with 15 bases between. This CDR3 spans 16 amino acids.

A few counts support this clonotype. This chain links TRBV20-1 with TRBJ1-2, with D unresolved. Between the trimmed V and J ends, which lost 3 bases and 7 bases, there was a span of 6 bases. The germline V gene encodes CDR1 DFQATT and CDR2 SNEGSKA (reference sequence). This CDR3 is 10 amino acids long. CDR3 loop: CSARSLGYTF. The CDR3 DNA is TGCAGTGCTAGGTCTCTTGGCTACACCTTC.

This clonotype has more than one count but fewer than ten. The CDR3 DNA is TGTGCCAGCAGTTACCCTTCCTGGAGCTCCTACGAGCAGTACGTC. Amino acids: CASSYPSWSSYEQYV. The chain joins TRBV6-5 to TRBJ2-7; unclear D gene. In germline, CDR1 is MNHEY, CDR2 SVGAGI. V gave up 2 bases and J gave up 0 bases, with 11 bases separating them. This CDR3 contains 15 residues.

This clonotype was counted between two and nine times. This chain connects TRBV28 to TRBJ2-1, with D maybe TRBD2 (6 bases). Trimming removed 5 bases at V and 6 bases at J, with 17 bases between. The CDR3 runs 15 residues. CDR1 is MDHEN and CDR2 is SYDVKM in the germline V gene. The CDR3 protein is CASSTRDWGGNEQFF. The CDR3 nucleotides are TGTGCCAGCAGTACCCGGGACTGGGGCGGCAATGAGCAGTTCTTC.

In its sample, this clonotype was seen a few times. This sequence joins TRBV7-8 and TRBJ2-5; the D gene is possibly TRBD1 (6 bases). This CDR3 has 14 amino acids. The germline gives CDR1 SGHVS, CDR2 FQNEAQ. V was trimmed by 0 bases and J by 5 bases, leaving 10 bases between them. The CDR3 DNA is TGTGCCAGCAGCTTAGCGCCCAGGGGCGAGACCCAGTACTTC. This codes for CASSLAPRGETQYF.

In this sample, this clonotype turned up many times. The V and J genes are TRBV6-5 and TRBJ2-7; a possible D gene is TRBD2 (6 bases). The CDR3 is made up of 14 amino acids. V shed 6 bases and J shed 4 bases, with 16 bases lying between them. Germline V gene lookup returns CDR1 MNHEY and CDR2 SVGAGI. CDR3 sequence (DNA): TGTGCCAGCAGGACATACGGGAGTGCGTACGAGCAGTACTTC. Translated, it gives CASRTYGSAYEQYF.

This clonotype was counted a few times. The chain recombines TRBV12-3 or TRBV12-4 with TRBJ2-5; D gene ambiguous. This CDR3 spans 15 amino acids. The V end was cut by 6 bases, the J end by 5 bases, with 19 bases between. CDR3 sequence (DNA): TGTGCCAGCAGACCGACAAGTAGTACGTGGGAGACCCAGTACTTC. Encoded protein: CASRPTSSTWETQYF.

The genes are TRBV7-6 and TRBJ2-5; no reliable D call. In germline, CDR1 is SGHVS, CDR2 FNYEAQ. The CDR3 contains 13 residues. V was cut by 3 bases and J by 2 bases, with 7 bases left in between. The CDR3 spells CASSFHSQETQYF. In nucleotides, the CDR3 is TGTGCCAGCAGCTTCCACTCACAAGAGACCCAGTACTTC.

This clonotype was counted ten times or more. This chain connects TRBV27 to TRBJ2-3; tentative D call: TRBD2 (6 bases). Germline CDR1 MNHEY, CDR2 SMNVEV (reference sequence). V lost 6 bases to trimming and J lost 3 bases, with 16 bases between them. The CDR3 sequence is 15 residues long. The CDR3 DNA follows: TGTGCCAGCAGCAGCCGGGAGACGTTGACAGATACGCAGTATTTT. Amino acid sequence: CASSSRETLTDTQYF.

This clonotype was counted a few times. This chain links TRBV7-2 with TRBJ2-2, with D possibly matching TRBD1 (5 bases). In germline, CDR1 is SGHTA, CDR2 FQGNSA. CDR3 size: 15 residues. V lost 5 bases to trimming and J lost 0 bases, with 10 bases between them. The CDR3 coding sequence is TGTGCCAGCAGCCACAGGATTACGAACACCGGGGAGCTGTTTTTT. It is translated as CASSHRITNTGELFF.

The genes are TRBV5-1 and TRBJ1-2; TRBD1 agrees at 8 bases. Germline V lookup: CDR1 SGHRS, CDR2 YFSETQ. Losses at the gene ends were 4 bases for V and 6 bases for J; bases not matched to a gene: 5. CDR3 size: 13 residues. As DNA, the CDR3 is TGCGCCAGCAGCGGCCGGACAGGGAATGGCTACACCTTC. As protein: CASSGRTGNGYTF.

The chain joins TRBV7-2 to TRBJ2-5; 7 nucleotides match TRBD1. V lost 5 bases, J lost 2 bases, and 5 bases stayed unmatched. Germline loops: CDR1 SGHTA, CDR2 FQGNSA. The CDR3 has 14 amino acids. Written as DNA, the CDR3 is TGTGCCAGCAGCCCGGACAGGACTCAAGAGACCCAGTACTTC. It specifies CASSPDRTQETQYF.

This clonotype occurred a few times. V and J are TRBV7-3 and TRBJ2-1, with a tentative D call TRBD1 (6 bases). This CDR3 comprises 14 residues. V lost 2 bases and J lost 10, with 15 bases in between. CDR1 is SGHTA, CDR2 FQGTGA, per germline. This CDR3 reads CASSLGRGNGEQFF. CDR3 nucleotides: TGTGCCAGCAGCTTAGGCAGGGGTAATGGGGAGCAGTTCTTC.

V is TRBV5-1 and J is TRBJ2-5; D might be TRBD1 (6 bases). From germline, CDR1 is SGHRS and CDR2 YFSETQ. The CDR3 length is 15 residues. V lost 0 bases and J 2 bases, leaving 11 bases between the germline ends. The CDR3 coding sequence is TGCGCCAGCAGCTTGGCGGCAGGGGCGCAAGAGACCCAGTACTTC. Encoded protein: CASSLAAGAQETQYF.

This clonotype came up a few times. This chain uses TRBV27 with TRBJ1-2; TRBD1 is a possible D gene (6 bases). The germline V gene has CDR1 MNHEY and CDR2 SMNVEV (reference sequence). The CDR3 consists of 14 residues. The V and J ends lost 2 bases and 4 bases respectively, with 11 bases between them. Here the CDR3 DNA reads TGTGCCAGCAGTTTAAAGGGGGTAGGCTATGGCTACACCTTC. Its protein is CASSLKGVGYGYTF.

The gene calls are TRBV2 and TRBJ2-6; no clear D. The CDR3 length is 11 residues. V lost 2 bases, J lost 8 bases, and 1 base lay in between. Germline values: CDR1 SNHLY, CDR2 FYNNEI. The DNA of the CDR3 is TGTGCCAGCAGTGAATCCAACGTCCTGACTTTC. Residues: CASSESNVLTF.